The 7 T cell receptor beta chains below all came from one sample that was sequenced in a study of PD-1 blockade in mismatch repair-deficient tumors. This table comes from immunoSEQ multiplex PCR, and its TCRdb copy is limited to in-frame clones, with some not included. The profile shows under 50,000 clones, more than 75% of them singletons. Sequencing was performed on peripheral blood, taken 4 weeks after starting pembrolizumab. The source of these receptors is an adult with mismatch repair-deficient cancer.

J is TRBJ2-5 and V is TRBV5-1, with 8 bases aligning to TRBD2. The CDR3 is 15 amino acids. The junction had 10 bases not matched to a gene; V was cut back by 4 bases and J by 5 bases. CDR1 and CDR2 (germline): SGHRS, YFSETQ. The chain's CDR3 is CASSPGGGKGETQYF. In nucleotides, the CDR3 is TGCGCCAGCAGCCCCGGCGGGGGGAAGGGGGAGACCCAGTACTTC.

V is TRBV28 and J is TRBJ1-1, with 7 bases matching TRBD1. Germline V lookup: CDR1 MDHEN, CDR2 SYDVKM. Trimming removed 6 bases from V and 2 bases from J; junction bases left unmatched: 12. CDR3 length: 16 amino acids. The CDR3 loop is CASRGLSDRDNTEAFF. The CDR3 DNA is TGTGCCAGCAGGGGACTAAGTGACAGGGATAACACTGAAGCTTTCTTT.

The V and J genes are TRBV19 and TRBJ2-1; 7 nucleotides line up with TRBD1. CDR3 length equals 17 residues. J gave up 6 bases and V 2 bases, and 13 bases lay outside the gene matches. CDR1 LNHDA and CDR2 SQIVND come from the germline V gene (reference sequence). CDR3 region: CASSIQQGNRLANEQFF. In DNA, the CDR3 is TGTGCCAGTAGTATACAACAGGGGAACAGGCTGGCCAATGAGCAGTTCTTC.

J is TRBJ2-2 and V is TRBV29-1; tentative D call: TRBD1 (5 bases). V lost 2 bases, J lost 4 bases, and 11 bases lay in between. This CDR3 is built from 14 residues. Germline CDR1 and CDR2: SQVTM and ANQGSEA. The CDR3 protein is CSVESRDGTGELFF. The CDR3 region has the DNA TGCAGCGTTGAATCCAGGGATGGCACCGGGGAGCTGTTTTTT.

The chain's CDR3 is CASSIGTGGTEAFF. The DNA of the CDR3 is TGTGCCAGTAGTATAGGGACAGGGGGCACTGAAGCTTTCTTT. This chain joins TRBV19 and TRBJ1-1; 10 bases are a match to TRBD1. With 1 base clipped from V and 4 bases from J, the junction kept 0 bases outside the gene matches. Germline V gene lookup returns CDR1 LNHDA and CDR2 SQIVND (reference sequence). The CDR3 is made up of 14 amino acids.

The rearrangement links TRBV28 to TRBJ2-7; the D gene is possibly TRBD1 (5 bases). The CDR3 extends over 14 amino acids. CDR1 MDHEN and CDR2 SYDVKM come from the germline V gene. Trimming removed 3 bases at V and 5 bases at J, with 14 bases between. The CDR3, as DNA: TGTGCCAGCAGTTTCGACAGTACTTCCCACGAGCAGTACTTC. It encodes CASSFDSTSHEQYF.

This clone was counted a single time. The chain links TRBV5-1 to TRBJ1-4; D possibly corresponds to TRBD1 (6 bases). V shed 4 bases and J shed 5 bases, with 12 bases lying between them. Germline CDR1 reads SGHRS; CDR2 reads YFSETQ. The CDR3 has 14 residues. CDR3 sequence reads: CASSPGGQNEKLFF. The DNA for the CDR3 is TGCGCCAGCAGCCCTGGGGGCCAGAATGAAAAACTGTTTTTT.